These 21 T cell receptor beta chains originate from one sample sequenced in a study of blood T cell repertoires in COVID-19. Measured with immunoSEQ multiplex PCR; TCRdb has only the in-frame clones, and not every one. The sample lists around 3,100 clones; around three quarters were seen once. Sequenced sample: peripheral blood. These receptors came from a man aged 70-80 years with active COVID-19.

The chain is built from TRBV3-1 (or the pseudogene TRBV3-2) and TRBJ1-2, with D perhaps TRBD1 (6 bases). The CDR3 totals 14 residues. Germline CDR1 is LGHDT and CDR2 is YNNKEL (reference sequence). Between the trimmed V and J ends, which lost 0 bases and 4 bases, there was a span of 9 bases. The chain's CDR3 is CASSQETGSYGYTF. The CDR3 DNA reads TGTGCCAGCAGCCAAGAAACAGGGTCCTATGGCTACACCTTC.

V usage is TRBV5-4 and J usage is TRBJ2-3, with TRBD2 matching 11 bases. This CDR3 has 16 amino acids. With 2 bases clipped from V and 7 bases from J, the junction kept 9 bases outside the gene matches. Germline V gene sequence: CDR1 SGHNT, CDR2 YYREEE (reference sequence). The CDR3 loop is CASSFTSGSDVNTQYF. As DNA, the CDR3 is TGTGCCAGCAGCTTTACTAGCGGGAGTGATGTAAATACGCAGTATTTT.

This clone was seen more than once but under ten times. The gene calls are TRBV6-6 and TRBJ2-4; D is unresolved. Trimming shortened V by 5 bases and J by 5 bases, and 4 bases separated the two germline ends. This CDR3 comprises 11 residues. The germline gives CDR1 MNHNY, CDR2 SVGAGI (reference sequence). The CDR3 region is CASSPENIQYF. In DNA, the CDR3 is TGTGCCAGCAGTCCCGAAAACATTCAGTACTTC.

By share, this clone ranks as medium-sized. The chain combines TRBV11-1 with TRBJ2-4; 8 positions match TRBD2. From germline, CDR1 is SGHAT and CDR2 FQDESV (reference sequence). This CDR3 spans 16 amino acids. Unmatched junction bases numbered 11, after V lost 2 bases and J lost 8 bases. The CDR3 reads CASSLTTSALRHIQYF. The DNA for the CDR3 is TGTGCCAGCAGCTTAACGACTAGCGCGCTCAGACACATTCAGTACTTC.

The CDR3 nucleotides are TGTGCCAGCAGTGTAATGCAGGGGACCTATGGCTACACCTTC. Translated, it gives CASSVMQGTYGYTF. V and J are TRBV27 and TRBJ1-2, with D tentatively TRBD1 (6 bases). The CDR3 covers 14 residues. Germline V lookup: CDR1 MNHEY, CDR2 SMNVEV (reference sequence). V lost 5 bases and J 4 bases, leaving 14 bases between the germline ends.

The V and J genes are TRBV12-3 or TRBV12-4 and TRBJ2-3; D is unresolved. The V end was cut by 4 bases, the J end by 7 bases, with 9 bases between. The CDR3 has 12 amino acids. In nucleotides, the CDR3 is TGTGCCAGCAGTTCCCCCCGTAATACGCAGTATTTT. Amino acids: CASSSPRNTQYF.

This CDR3 is CASSYRGRWTGELFF. The CDR3 coding sequence is TGTGCCAGCAGTTACAGGGGGCGCTGGACCGGGGAGCTGTTTTTT. The chain uses TRBV27 and TRBJ2-2, with TRBD1 matching over 9 bases. This CDR3 is 15 amino acids long. CDR1 MNHEY and CDR2 SMNVEV come from the germline V gene (reference sequence). Trimming cost V 4 bases and J 5 bases; bases outside gene matches: 5.

The V gene is TRBV6-1, the J gene TRBJ2-3, with 9 bases matching TRBD1. The CDR3 is 16 residues long. CDR1 MNHNS and CDR2 SASEGT come from the germline V gene. The junction had 7 bases not matched to a gene; V was cut back by 3 bases and J by 3 bases. CDR3 region: CASSDLRDRVTDTQYF. The CDR3 bases are TGTGCCAGCAGTGATCTTCGGGACAGGGTGACAGATACGCAGTATTTT.

This clone was seen a handful of times. V is TRBV6-4 and J is TRBJ2-2; TRBD1 aligns across 8 bases. The CDR3 has 14 amino acids. Germline loops: CDR1 MRHNA, CDR2 SNTAGT. With 2 bases clipped from V and 7 bases from J, the junction kept 3 bases outside the gene matches. The CDR3 sequence is CASSDDRGGGELFF. CDR3 nucleotides: TGTGCCAGCAGTGACGACAGGGGTGGCGGGGAGCTGTTTTTT.

The chain links TRBV18 to TRBJ1-1; the D is unclear. This CDR3 region has 15 residues. Germline V gene data show CDR1 as KGHSH and CDR2 as LQKENI. V was cut by 3 bases and J by 0 bases, with 11 bases left in between. The CDR3 is CASSPEVLMNTEAFF. As DNA, the CDR3 is TGTGCCAGCTCACCCGAGGTACTAATGAACACTGAAGCTTTCTTT.

The rearrangement joins TRBV7-8 to TRBJ2-7, with TRBD1 identical over 10 bases. CDR1 is SGHVS, CDR2 FQNEAQ, per germline. The CDR3 covers 13 residues. V lost 8 bases and J lost 2; bases outside the gene matches: 3. The CDR3 DNA follows: TGTGCCAGCGGAGGGACAGGGGCCTACGAGCAGTACTTC. Translation gives CASGGTGAYEQYF. The full variable domain, its missing parts supplied by reference TRBV7-8 and TRBJ2-7, is GAGVSQSPRYKVAKRGQDVALRCDPISGHVSLFWYQQALGQGPEFLTYFQNEAQLDKSGLPSDRFFAERPEGSVSTLKIQRTQQEDSAVYLCASGGTGAYEQYFGPGTRLTVT.

This clone was found a few times. V usage is TRBV11-2 and J usage is TRBJ2-7, with TRBD2 as a possible D gene (6 bases). Looked up from germline, CDR1 is SGHAT and CDR2 is FQNNGV. The CDR3 is 13 amino acids. V dropped 3 bases and J dropped 4 bases, with 10 bases sitting between them. As DNA, the CDR3 is TGTGCCAGCAGCTTTCTGGCGGGGTACGAGCAGTACTTC. It encodes CASSFLAGYEQYF.

V and J are TRBV14 and TRBJ2-7; no firm D call. The V end was cut by 0 bases, the J end by 2 bases, with 20 bases between. Germline-derived CDR1 and CDR2 are SGHDN and FVKESK. The CDR3 extends over 18 amino acids. The CDR3 DNA reads TGTGCCAGCAGCCAAGAGTTAATGGGCGAAGCCTTCACCTACGAGCAGTACTTC. Translation gives CASSQELMGEAFTYEQYF.

The chain recombines TRBV10-2 with TRBJ1-6; tentative D call: TRBD1 (5 bases). V gave up 3 bases and J gave up 7 bases, with 13 bases separating them. The germline V gene has CDR1 WSHSY and CDR2 SAAADI. The CDR3 runs 15 residues. CDR3 region: CASSERAGNNSPLHF. In DNA, the CDR3 is TGCGCCAGCAGTGAACGGGCAGGGAACAATTCACCCCTCCACTTT.

This clone was seen once. The CDR3 nucleotides are TGTCCCCGGGACAGGGGAGACTACGAGCAGTACTTC. Residues: CPRDRGDYEQYF. This chain joins TRBV19 and TRBJ2-7; TRBD1 agrees at 10 bases. The CDR3 consists of 12 residues. Germline CDR1 is LNHDA and CDR2 is SQIVND (reference sequence).

This clone was detected only a few times. DNA of the CDR3: TGTGCCAGCAGTTACTCCCGGACAGGGCCCTGGAATGGCTACACCTTC. Encoded protein: CASSYSRTGPWNGYTF. This sequence joins TRBV6-2 or TRBV6-3 and TRBJ1-2; TRBD1 agrees at 8 bases. After removal of 0 bases from V and 6 bases from J, the junction contained 9 bases not matched to a gene. The CDR3 runs to 16 residues. The germline V gene encodes CDR1 MNHEY and CDR2 SVGEGT.

This clone was seen once. The chain has TRBV14 and TRBJ1-4, with no clear D. Trimming pared 3 bases from V and 2 bases from J, leaving 7 bases between. The CDR3 runs 14 residues. Germline V gene lookup returns CDR1 SGHDN and CDR2 FVKESK. DNA for the CDR3: TGTGCCAGCAGCCACCCGAGGACTAATGAAAAACTGTTTTTT. Amino acids: CASSHPRTNEKLFF. The complete variable domain, with remaining parts taken from reference TRBV14 and TRBJ1-4, reads EAGVTQFPSHSVIEKGQTVTLRCDPISGHDNLYWYRRVMGKEIKFLLHFVKESKQDESGMPNNRFLAERTGGTYSTLKVQPAELEDSGVYFCASSHPRTNEKLFFGSGTQLSVL.

The chain combines TRBV6-1 with TRBJ1-4, with a weak D call TRBD1 (6 bases). The CDR3 is 15 residues long. V shed 2 bases and J shed 7 bases, with 14 bases lying between them. Germline V CDR1 and CDR2: MNHNS, SASEGT. CDR3 region: CASSELTGLLEKLFF. In nucleotides, the CDR3 is TGTGCCAGCAGTGAATTGACAGGTTTACTTGAAAAACTGTTTTTT.

This rearrangement joins TRBV28 to TRBJ2-2, with TRBD1 identical over 10 bases. Germline V lookup: CDR1 MDHEN, CDR2 SYDVKM. J was trimmed by 7 bases and V by 10 bases; bases with no gene match: 9. This CDR3 spans 14 amino acids. CDR3 sequence: CATKRQGAIGELFF. CDR3 DNA: TGTGCCACTAAAAGACAGGGGGCTATCGGGGAGCTGTTTTTT. The variable domain in full, completed from reference TRBV28 and TRBJ2-2, reads DVKVTQSSRYLVKRTGEKVFLECVQDMDHENMFWYRQDPGLGLRLIYFSYDVKMKEKGDIPEGYSVSREKKERFSLILESASTNQTSMYLCATKRQGAIGELFFGEGSRLTVL.

This clone is large (0.1 to 1%). The chain links TRBV4-3 to TRBJ2-1; possible D gene TRBD2, 5 bases. The V end was cut by 2 bases, the J end by 5 bases, with 16 bases between. CDR3 length: 16 amino acids. Germline CDR1 and CDR2: LGHNA and YSLEER. The CDR3 region has the DNA TGCGCCAGCAGCCAAAGCGGTCCTTACCTCGACAATGAGCAGTTCTTC. Translating it yields CASSQSGPYLDNEQFF.

V and J are TRBV30 and TRBJ1-1, with TRBD1 matching 10 bases. CDR1 is GTSNPN, CDR2 SVGIG, per germline (reference sequence). The trim removed 8 bases at V and 3 bases at J, leaving 6 bases unmatched. This CDR3 contains 13 residues. CDR3 amino acids: CAGRQGAYTEAFF. CDR3 sequence (DNA): TGTGCCGGGCGACAGGGGGCATACACTGAAGCTTTCTTT.